The TCR beta chain described here comes from a study of T cells in Graves' hyperthyroidism and ophthalmopathy. General observations from the study: Most expanded thyroid clonotypes above 0.001 recurred in blood.

Worth noting for this clonotype: What it binds is not known.

CDR3 length: 13 residues. The V gene end was trimmed by 4 bases and the J gene end by 4 bases; junction bases not matched to a gene: 0. CDR1 KGHDR and CDR2 SFDVKD come from the germline V gene. RNA transcripts yielded amplified TCR beta CDR3 regions. An initial round of RT-PCR targeting the TCR CDR3 relied on the HTBI primer set. TCRdb ran MiXCR on the multiplex PCR reads and lists one entry per CDR3 protein. The table shows more than 650,000 distinct CDR3 sequences, with around 15% occurring only once. A lack of ophthalmopathy progression within 18 months defined stable Graves' hyperthyroidism. Any patient presenting with uncontrolled infection, other autoimmune disease, pregnancy or lactation was left out. Out of more than 8 ml of fresh peripheral blood came the PBMCs.

The source is a woman under 30 with Graves' hyperthyroidism. The chain combines TRBV24-1 with TRBJ1-2, with 9 bases that match TRBD1. Sequenced sample: blood. DNA of the CDR3: TGTGCCACCAGTGAGGGACAGGGCTATGGCTACACCTTC. It is translated as CATSEGQGYGYTF.